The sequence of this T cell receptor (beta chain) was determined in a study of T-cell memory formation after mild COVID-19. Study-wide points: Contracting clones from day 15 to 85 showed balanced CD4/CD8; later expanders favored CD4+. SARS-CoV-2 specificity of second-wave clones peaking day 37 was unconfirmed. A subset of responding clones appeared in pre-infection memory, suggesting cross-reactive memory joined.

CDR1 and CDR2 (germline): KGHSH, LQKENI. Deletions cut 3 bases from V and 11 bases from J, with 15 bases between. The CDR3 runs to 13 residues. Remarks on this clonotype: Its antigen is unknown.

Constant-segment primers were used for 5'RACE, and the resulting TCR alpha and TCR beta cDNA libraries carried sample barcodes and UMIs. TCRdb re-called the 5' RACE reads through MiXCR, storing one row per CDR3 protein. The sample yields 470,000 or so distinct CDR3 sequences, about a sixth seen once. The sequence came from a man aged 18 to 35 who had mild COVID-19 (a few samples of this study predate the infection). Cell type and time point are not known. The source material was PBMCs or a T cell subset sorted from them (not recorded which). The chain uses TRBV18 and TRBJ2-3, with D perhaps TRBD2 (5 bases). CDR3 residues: CASSPGHGVEQYF. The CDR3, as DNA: TGTGCCAGCTCACCGGGCCACGGGGTTGAGCAGTATTTT.